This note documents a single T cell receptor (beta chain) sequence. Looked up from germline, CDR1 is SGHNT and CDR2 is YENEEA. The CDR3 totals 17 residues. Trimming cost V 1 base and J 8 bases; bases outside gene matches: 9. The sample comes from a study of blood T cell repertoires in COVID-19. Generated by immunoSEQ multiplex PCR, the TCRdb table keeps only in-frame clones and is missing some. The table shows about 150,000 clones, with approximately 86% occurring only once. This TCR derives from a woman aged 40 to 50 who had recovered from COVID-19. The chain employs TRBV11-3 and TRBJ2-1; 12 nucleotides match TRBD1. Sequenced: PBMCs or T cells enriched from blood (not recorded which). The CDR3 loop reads CASSLGWRDRGPDEQFF. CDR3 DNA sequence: TGTGCCAGCAGCTTAGGGTGGCGGGACAGGGGGCCGGATGAGCAGTTCTTC.